These T cell receptor beta chains were read from a single sample in a study of T cell responses to AZD1222 COVID-19 vaccine. The table came from immunoSEQ multiplex PCR; TCRdb's copy has only in-frame clones and leaves some out. The table lists roughly 140,000 clones, 80% to 95% of them singletons. The sample here was peripheral blood, taken on day 0 of AZD1222 vaccination. The receptor source for this set is an adult in good health. CDR3s include the opening cysteine and the closing phenylalanine or tryptophan. Fields, in order: CDR3 protein, V gene, CDR3 length.

cdr3_aa: CASSHSRPRVIYNEQFF
v_call: TRBV4-1
cdr3_length: 17

cdr3_aa: CASSQDVQSYTEAFF
v_call: TRBV3-1/TRBV3-2
cdr3_length: 15

cdr3_aa: CASSFDRNSPLHF
v_call: TRBV7-3
cdr3_length: 13

cdr3_aa: CASSRTDLYGYTF
v_call: TRBV19
cdr3_length: 13

cdr3_aa: CASSEPYTDTQYF
v_call: TRBV10-2
cdr3_length: 13

cdr3_aa: CARDRGTSNQPQHF
v_call: TRBV9
cdr3_length: 14

cdr3_aa: CASSLGSGYQETQYF
v_call: TRBV5-1
cdr3_length: 15

cdr3_aa: CASTTARRPSGANVLTF
v_call: TRBV19
cdr3_length: 17

cdr3_aa: CASSEGLENNEQFF
v_call: TRBV6-4
cdr3_length: 14

cdr3_aa: CASSPEGVGVEKLFF
v_call: TRBV7-2
cdr3_length: 15

cdr3_aa: CASRGLAGGPHEQFF
v_call: TRBV2
cdr3_length: 15

cdr3_aa: CASSQRTSGLSYQETQYF
v_call: TRBV5-1
cdr3_length: 18

cdr3_aa: CASRAGVRTEAFF
v_call: TRBV27
cdr3_length: 13

cdr3_aa: CASRAGQGVSPLHF
v_call: TRBV6-5
cdr3_length: 14

cdr3_aa: CATGQGAKTEAFF
v_call: TRBV6-5
cdr3_length: 13

cdr3_aa: CASSWTGANYGYTF
v_call: TRBV5-4
cdr3_length: 14

cdr3_aa: CASSPGQGRGNQPQHF
v_call: TRBV18
cdr3_length: 16

cdr3_aa: CASSIRQAGELFF
v_call: TRBV9
cdr3_length: 13

cdr3_aa: CASSPRDRYYEQYF
v_call: TRBV19
cdr3_length: 14

cdr3_aa: CASSRGRPGRGPFEQYF
v_call: TRBV5-6
cdr3_length: 17

cdr3_aa: CASARRGTIQETQYF
v_call: TRBV5-1
cdr3_length: 15

cdr3_aa: CAIGNKATNTGELFF
v_call: TRBV5-4
cdr3_length: 15

cdr3_aa: CASSLVGQGGYEQYF
v_call: TRBV27
cdr3_length: 15

cdr3_aa: CASRSSADSYEQYF
v_call: TRBV6-5
cdr3_length: 14

cdr3_aa: CAISEGTGLAGDEQFF
v_call: TRBV10-3
cdr3_length: 16

cdr3_aa: CASINRGVEGNQPQHF
v_call: TRBV19
cdr3_length: 16

cdr3_aa: CASSLGHDRGYEQYF
v_call: TRBV7-6
cdr3_length: 15

cdr3_aa: CASSLRVSNPYGYTF
v_call: TRBV27
cdr3_length: 15

cdr3_aa: CAWSPSNTGELFF
v_call: TRBV30
cdr3_length: 13